This T cell receptor beta chain was recorded in a study of a mutant IDH1 vaccine in newly diagnosed glioma. Some clones are missing from TCRdb's copy, which holds only in-frame ones; the method was immunoSEQ multiplex PCR. This table has about 130,000 clones, 80% appearing once. Time point indicated: week 11, during vaccination. Topical imiquimod was applied with each vaccine dose, which held 300 ug of mutant IDH1 20-mer peptide. Regarding this clone: What it binds is not known.

CDR3 length equals 15 residues. Germline V CDR1 and CDR2: MNHEY, SMNVEV (reference sequence). V lost 2 bases, J lost 3 bases, and 11 bases lay in between. The sequence came from a man aged 35 to 55 with glioma. The chain carries TRBV27 and TRBJ1-5, with a possible D match to TRBD1 (5 bases). The sample in question was PBMCs, obtained from a glioma patient whose treatment included an IDH1 peptide vaccine. The CDR3 loop is CASSLRGTNNQPQHF. The CDR3 DNA is TGTGCCAGCAGTTTACGGGGGACGAACAATCAGCCCCAGCATTTT.